The 21 T cell receptor beta chains presented below share a single source sample, sequenced in a study of CD8 T cells in ankylosing spondylitis. Study-wide results and limits: Several highly homologous variants made up a TCR beta motif that seemed to typify ankylosing spondylitis blood.

TCRdb re-analysed the 5' RACE reads in MiXCR, keeping a single row per CDR3 protein. Altogether some 840,000 distinct CDR3 sequences are present, about 11% being singletons, with the ten largest covering about 0.49%. The antigens of these receptors remain unknown. Specimen: blood, either unsorted or a sorted T cell fraction (not recorded which). These receptors were collected from a male donor with ankylosing spondylitis.

The rearrangement joins TRBV5-1 to TRBJ2-7; 7 bases agree with TRBD2. The CDR3 runs to 14 residues. V dropped 6 bases and J dropped 4; count of bases not matched to a gene: 10. The germline V gene has CDR1 SGHRS and CDR2 YFSETQ. The chain's CDR3 is CASTVWEGTYEQYF. Written as DNA, the CDR3 is TGCGCCAGCACCGTTTGGGAGGGAACTTACGAGCAGTACTTC.

V usage is TRBV24-1 and J usage is TRBJ2-6; D ambiguous. CDR1 is KGHDR and CDR2 is SFDVKD in the germline V gene. Trimming left V 4 bases short and J 0 bases short, with 9 bases between. This CDR3 region has 16 residues. DNA for the CDR3: TGTGCCACCAGTGACCCGGCCTTCTCTGGGGCCAACGTCCTGACTTTC. This sequence encodes CATSDPAFSGANVLTF.

This clonotype was counted ten times or more. This rearrangement joins TRBV20-1 to TRBJ1-4; D not certain. Trimming cost V 6 bases and J 2 bases, with 10 bases left between them. Germline loops: CDR1 DFQATT, CDR2 SNEGSKA (reference sequence). There are 13 residues in the CDR3. CDR3 residues: CSAPGDTNEKLFF. CDR3 DNA: TGCAGTGCCCCCGGAGACACTAATGAAAAACTGTTTTTT.

The genes are TRBV6-1 and TRBJ1-2, with D possibly matching TRBD1 (5 bases). CDR3 length equals 12 residues. V gave up 7 bases and J gave up 6 bases, with 12 bases separating them. Germline lookup yields CDR1 MNHNS and CDR2 SASEGT. CDR3 nucleotides: TGTGCCAGCACTGGGGCGATGGATGGCTACACCTTC. Translation gives CASTGAMDGYTF.

This clonotype was seen only a few times. V is TRBV7-2 and J is TRBJ1-5; no firm D call. The V end lost 8 bases, the J end lost 2 bases, and 7 bases lay between the germline ends. The germline gives CDR1 SGHTA, CDR2 FQGNSA. CDR3 length: 12 residues. CDR3 protein: CASGNRNQPQHF. The DNA of the CDR3 is TGTGCCAGCGGGAACCGCAATCAGCCCCAGCATTTT.

This clonotype was recorded a few times. V is TRBV5-1 and J is TRBJ2-5, with 14 bases matching TRBD2. Germline loops: CDR1 SGHRS, CDR2 YFSETQ. The junction had 6 bases not matched to a gene; V was cut back by 0 bases and J by 5 bases. This CDR3 is 17 amino acids long. CDR3 region: CASSLGLAGGPTETQYF. As DNA, the CDR3 is TGCGCCAGCAGCTTGGGACTAGCGGGAGGGCCTACTGAGACCCAGTACTTC.

The chain employs TRBV4-2 and TRBJ1-5, with D possibly being TRBD1 (5 bases). From germline, CDR1 is LGHNA and CDR2 YNFKEQ. This CDR3 has 14 residues. The V gene lost 3 bases and the J gene lost 2 bases, with 8 bases spanning the gap. The CDR3 DNA sequence: TGTGCCAGCAGCCACCAGGGAGGCAATCAGCCCCAGCATTTT. Translating it yields CASSHQGGNQPQHF.

This clonotype was seen more than once but under ten times. CDR3 sequence: CSAGPGQGQNSPLHF. The CDR3 nucleotides are TGCAGTGCTGGACCGGGACAGGGGCAAAATTCACCCCTCCACTTT. The chain links TRBV20-1 to TRBJ1-6; 10 bases agree with TRBD1. The V gene's germline CDR1 is DFQATT and CDR2 SNEGSKA (reference sequence). This CDR3 has 15 amino acids. V was pared by 5 bases and J by 7 bases, with 8 bases of the junction left unmatched.

This clonotype came up a few times. V usage is TRBV6-5 and J usage is TRBJ1-2; D call uncertain. The CDR3 is 15 residues long. Germline CDR1 MNHEY, CDR2 SVGAGI. Between the trimmed V and J ends, which lost 4 bases and 5 bases, there was a span of 17 bases. In DNA form, the CDR3 reads TGTGCCAGCAGTTCAACACTTAGTTCCTTTTATGGCTACACCTTC. Protein product: CASSSTLSSFYGYTF.

The V gene is TRBV20-1, the J gene TRBJ1-1; tentative D call: TRBD1 (6 bases). The CDR3 consists of 12 residues. Germline CDR1 and CDR2: DFQATT and SNEGSKA (reference sequence). The ends were cut back, 3 bases at V and 7 bases at J, with 12 bases in the middle. DNA for the CDR3: TGCAGTGCTAGGTACAGGGCTGGTGAAGCTTTCTTT. Translating it yields CSARYRAGEAFF.

The sample holds a few counts of this clonotype. The chain carries TRBV5-1 and TRBJ2-5; the match to TRBD2 covers 9 bases. V shed 4 bases and J 7 bases; nucleotides not matched to a gene: 11. Looked up from germline, CDR1 is SGHRS and CDR2 is YFSETQ. This CDR3 is built from 15 residues. The CDR3 sequence is CASSDMTSGLGTQYF. CDR3 in DNA: TGCGCCAGCAGCGATATGACTAGCGGTCTGGGGACCCAGTACTTC. Full variable domain (remainder filled in from reference TRBV5-1 and TRBJ2-5): KAGVTQTPRYLIKTRGQQVTLSCSPISGHRSVSWYQQTPGQGLQFLFEYFSETQRNKGNFPGRFSGRQFSNSRSEMNVSTLELGDSALYLCASSDMTSGLGTQYFGPGTRLLVL.

The V gene is TRBV5-1, the J gene TRBJ2-7; D perhaps matches TRBD1 (5 bases). Deletions cut 0 bases from V and 3 bases from J, with 10 bases between. Germline V gene data show CDR1 as SGHRS and CDR2 as YFSETQ. The CDR3 runs 14 residues. CDR3 in amino acids: CASSLGGQVYEQYF. As DNA, the CDR3 is TGCGCCAGCAGCTTGGGAGGACAAGTCTACGAGCAGTACTTC.

This clonotype occurred a few times. The chain carries TRBV11-2 and TRBJ1-1, with D tentatively TRBD1 (5 bases). The V end was cut by 2 bases, the J end by 7 bases, with 8 bases between. CDR1 SGHAT and CDR2 FQNNGV come from the germline V gene. The CDR3 contains 12 residues. The CDR3 protein is CASSLTGGEAFF. The CDR3 bases are TGTGCCAGCAGCTTAACTGGGGGTGAAGCTTTCTTT.

The CDR3: CASSGISNTGELFF. CDR3 nucleotides: TGCGCCAGCAGCGGAATAAGTAACACCGGGGAGCTGTTTTTT. This rearrangement joins TRBV5-1 to TRBJ2-2; D ambiguous. This CDR3 is 14 amino acids long. The V gene lost 4 bases and the J gene lost 2 bases, with 9 bases spanning the gap. CDR1 SGHRS and CDR2 YFSETQ come from the germline V gene.

This clonotype occurred many times. V and J are TRBV11-2 and TRBJ2-3; TRBD2 matches 15 bases. Germline CDR1 is SGHAT and CDR2 is FQNNGV. V lost 5 bases and J lost 4; bases outside the gene matches: 16. The CDR3 runs to 20 residues. CDR3: CASSRRGQPGLAGGPDTQYF. The DNA of the CDR3 is TGTGCCAGCAGCCGACGGGGGCAACCGGGACTAGCGGGGGGTCCAGATACGCAGTATTTT.

This clonotype was seen only a few times. The V and J genes are TRBV2 and TRBJ1-5, with D unresolved. V lost 2 bases and J lost 0, with 5 bases in between. The V gene's germline CDR1 is SNHLY and CDR2 FYNNEI. The CDR3 runs to 14 residues. The CDR3 sequence is CASSESYSNQPQHF. DNA for the CDR3: TGTGCCAGCAGTGAAAGTTATAGCAATCAGCCCCAGCATTTT. The whole variable domain, remainder taken from reference TRBV2 and TRBJ1-5, is EPEVTQTPSHQVTQMGQEVILRCVPISNHLYFYWYRQILGQKVEFLVSFYNNEISEKSEIFDDQFSVERPDGSNFTLKIRSTKLEDSAMYFCASSESYSNQPQHFGDGTRLSIL.

This clonotype was observed at least ten times. The V and J genes are TRBV7-6 and TRBJ2-5; 7 bases agree with TRBD1. CDR1 and CDR2 (germline): SGHVS, FNYEAQ. V was pared by 7 bases and J by 1 base, with 3 bases of the junction left unmatched. CDR3 size: 13 residues. The CDR3 DNA sequence: TGTGCCAGCATGTGGGACAGCCAAGAGACCCAGTACTTC. Translating gives CASMWDSQETQYF.

The sample holds many counts of this clonotype. The CDR3 here is CASSARTGTEAFF. CDR3 nucleotide sequence: TGTGCCAGCAGTGCCAGGACGGGCACTGAAGCTTTCTTT. The chain couples TRBV6-4 to TRBJ1-1, with D hard to call. Germline CDR1 reads MRHNA; CDR2 reads SNTAGT. Trimming took off 4 bases at V and 4 bases at J, with 10 bases between the two ends. The CDR3 is 13 residues long.

This clonotype was counted ten times or more. The V call is TRBV4-3, the J call TRBJ1-2, with TRBD1 matching 9 bases. Losses at the gene ends were 1 base for V and 2 bases for J; bases not matched to a gene: 2. The CDR3 runs 15 residues. The V gene's germline CDR1 is LGHNA and CDR2 YSLEER. The chain's CDR3 is CASSQVGQGNYGYTF. As DNA, the CDR3 is TGCGCCAGCAGCCAAGTAGGACAGGGGAACTATGGCTACACCTTC.

This clonotype showed up just a few times. The V and J genes are TRBV7-2 and TRBJ2-2; no clear D. Trimming removed 2 bases from V and 4 bases from J, with 8 bases in between. The germline gives CDR1 SGHTA, CDR2 FQGNSA. This CDR3 has 14 amino acids. The CDR3 loop reads CASSLFMGTGELFF. The CDR3 DNA reads as TGTGCCAGCAGCTTATTCATGGGCACCGGGGAGCTGTTTTTT.

This clonotype was found a few times. V and J are TRBV6-1 and TRBJ2-1; 10 bases fit TRBD1. V shed 6 bases, J shed 6 bases, and the junction held 11 bases outside the gene matches. The length of the CDR3 is 16 residues. In germline, CDR1 is MNHNS, CDR2 SASEGT. In nucleotides, the CDR3 is TGTGCCAGCAGACGTCATGGGACAGGGGACGGCAATGAGCAGTTCTTC. Translated, it gives CASRRHGTGDGNEQFF.